This passage covers 22 T cell receptor beta chains from one sample sequenced in a study of cytomegalovirus exposure and HLA in healthy donors. Researchers ran the PCR with 60 Vbeta and 13 Jbeta primers. Here immunoSEQ multiplex PCR was the method, and the copy in TCRdb shows in-frame clones only, minus some. Among around 170,000 clones, over 70% were seen once, and the ten largest hold 3.5% to 4%. The sample was PBMCs. The source is a man aged 50-60 years in good health and CMV-seronegative.

This chain links TRBV7-2 with TRBJ2-1, with TRBD2 as a possible D gene (5 bases). Germline-derived CDR1 and CDR2 are SGHTA and FQGNSA. The CDR3 runs to 14 residues. V was cut by 5 bases and J by 7 bases, with 15 bases left in between. The CDR3 protein is CASSPLARGNEQFF. The CDR3 DNA reads as TGTGCCAGCAGCCCTCTCGCGCGAGGGAATGAGCAGTTCTTC.

This chain links TRBV7-9 with TRBJ1-6; D ambiguous. The ends were cut back, 1 base at V and 0 bases at J, with 7 bases in the middle. Per the germline V gene, CDR1 is SEHNR and CDR2 is FQNEAQ (reference sequence). CDR3 size: 16 residues. As DNA, the CDR3 is TGTGCCAGCAGCTTAGGGGCGAGCTCCTATAATTCACCCCTCCACTTT. Translated: CASSLGASSYNSPLHF.

The chain combines TRBV6-1 with TRBJ2-7; tentatively, D is TRBD1 (6 bases). V was cut by 6 bases and J by 2 bases, with 8 bases left in between. The CDR3 has 12 residues. Germline-derived CDR1 and CDR2 are MNHNS and SASEGT. DNA for the CDR3: TGTGCCAGCAGAGGACAGACCTACGAGCAGTACTTC. Translation: CASRGQTYEQYF.

V usage is TRBV27 and J usage is TRBJ2-7; TRBD1 matches at 8 bases. V lost 4 bases, J lost 5 bases, and 10 bases stayed unmatched. The germline gives CDR1 MNHEY, CDR2 SMNVEV (reference sequence). The CDR3 is 15 amino acids. The chain's CDR3 is CASSSGQGIGNEQYF. In nucleotides, the CDR3 is TGTGCCAGCAGTTCTGGACAGGGTATAGGAAACGAGCAGTACTTC.

CDR3 protein: CASSPYAWQGTYGYTF. CDR3 sequence (DNA): TGTGCCAGCTCACCATACGCATGGCAGGGAACCTATGGCTACACCTTC. The chain carries TRBV18 and TRBJ1-2, with D tentatively TRBD1 (5 bases). Looked up from germline, CDR1 is KGHSH and CDR2 is LQKENI. The CDR3 is 16 amino acids. The V gene lost 2 bases and the J gene lost 4 bases, with 17 bases spanning the gap. Using reference TRBV18 and TRBJ1-2 for the parts outside the CDR3, the full variable domain is NAGVMQNPRHLVRRRGQEARLRCSPMKGHSHVYWYRQLPEEGLKFMVYLQKENIIDESGMPKERFSAEFPKEGPSILRIQQVVRGDSAAYFCASSPYAWQGTYGYTFGSGTRLTVV.

The chain recombines TRBV9 with TRBJ2-1; D possibly corresponds to TRBD2 (5 bases). Germline CDR1 reads SGDLS; CDR2 reads YYNGEE. The V end was cut by 3 bases, the J end by 6 bases, with 10 bases between. This CDR3 has 13 residues. The chain's CDR3 is CASSGEGTNEQFF. For the CDR3, the DNA is TGTGCCAGCAGCGGCGAGGGTACCAATGAGCAGTTCTTC.

This clone was observed a few times. This chain uses TRBV19 with TRBJ1-5; D is perhaps TRBD1 (5 bases). Between the trimmed V and J ends, which lost 6 bases and 6 bases, there was a span of 18 bases. The length of the CDR3 is 15 residues. The germline gives CDR1 LNHDA, CDR2 SQIVND (reference sequence). The CDR3 reads CASSLGGGTVQPQHF. In nucleotides, the CDR3 is TGTGCCAGTAGCCTTGGGGGAGGGACGGTTCAGCCCCAGCATTTT.

This clone was observed a few times. The V gene is TRBV7-9, the J gene TRBJ1-1, with a tentative D call TRBD1 (6 bases). CDR3 size: 16 residues. V lost 5 bases to trimming and J lost 4 bases, with 20 bases between them. The germline V gene encodes CDR1 SEHNR and CDR2 FQNEAQ (reference sequence). The CDR3, as DNA: TGTGCCAGCAGCAATATCGCCAGGGACAAACTCACTGAAGCTTTCTTT. The encoded protein is CASSNIARDKLTEAFF.

V gene TRBV7-2 combines with J gene TRBJ1-5, with D unclear. The germline V and J ends were trimmed by 6 bases and 1 base, with 13 bases remaining between them. The germline V gene encodes CDR1 SGHTA and CDR2 FQGNSA. The CDR3 sequence is 15 residues long. The CDR3 is CASSRTPGSNQPQHF. The CDR3 DNA is TGTGCCAGCAGTCGAACCCCCGGGAGCAATCAGCCCCAGCATTTT.

This chain's CDR3 is CAWSDGQGWAYEQYF. Written as DNA, the CDR3 is TGTGCCTGGAGCGACGGACAGGGTTGGGCCTACGAGCAGTACTTC. The chain employs TRBV30 and TRBJ2-7; 8 nucleotides agree with TRBD1. Trimming at V came to 3 bases and at J to 2 bases, leaving 9 bases not matched to a gene. The CDR3 sequence is 15 residues long. Germline CDR1 is GTSNPN and CDR2 is SVGIG (reference sequence).

The rearrangement joins TRBV7-9 to TRBJ1-2; 7 nucleotides align to TRBD1. Trimming removed 4 bases from V and 2 bases from J; junction bases left unmatched: 7. Per the germline V gene, CDR1 is SEHNR and CDR2 is FQNEAQ (reference sequence). The CDR3 is 15 residues long. The CDR3 region has the DNA TGTGCCAGCAGCTCTCGACAGGGAACCAACTATGGCTACACCTTC. It is translated as CASSSRQGTNYGYTF. Looking up the rest from reference TRBV7-9 and TRBJ1-2 gives the full variable domain: DTGVSQNPRHKITKRGQNVTFRCDPISEHNRLYWYRQTLGQGPEFLTYFQNEAQLEKSRLLSDRFSAERPKGSFSTLEIQRTEQGDSAMYLCASSSRQGTNYGYTFGSGTRLTVV.

This clone was recorded only once. The rearrangement uses TRBV5-6 and TRBJ2-6, with D uncertain. V lost 0 bases, J lost 0 bases, and 7 bases lay in between. The CDR3 extends over 16 amino acids. Looked up from germline, CDR1 is SGHDT and CDR2 is YYEEEE. The CDR3 reads CASSLGPLSGANVLTF. As DNA, the CDR3 is TGTGCCAGCAGCTTGGGTCCCCTCTCTGGGGCCAACGTCCTGACTTTC.

J is TRBJ1-2 and V is TRBV27; the match to TRBD1 covers 11 bases. V trimming: 3 bases; J trimming: 6 bases; junction bases outside the gene matches: 6. Germline values: CDR1 MNHEY, CDR2 SMNVEV (reference sequence). This CDR3 contains 15 residues. CDR3 nucleotides: TGTGCCAGCAGTTTTGAAGGACAGGGGGCGAATGGCTACACCTTC. Its translation is CASSFEGQGANGYTF.

J is TRBJ1-4 and V is TRBV18, with D perhaps matching TRBD1 (5 bases). Germline-derived CDR1 and CDR2 are KGHSH and LQKENI. The CDR3 runs to 16 residues. Trimming left V 3 bases short and J 3 bases short, with 14 bases between. CDR3 in amino acids: CASSPIQGAANEKLFF. The DNA of the CDR3 is TGTGCCAGCTCACCGATCCAGGGTGCGGCTAATGAAAAACTGTTTTTT.

This clone occurred a few times. The J gene is TRBJ1-2, the V gene TRBV9; D gene uncertain. CDR1 SGDLS and CDR2 YYNGEE come from the germline V gene. The CDR3 has 17 amino acids. Trimming took off 4 bases at V and 0 bases at J, with 19 bases between the two ends. CDR3 DNA: TGTGCCAGCAGCCCCCGAGGTATTGCGGAACCTAACTATGGCTACACCTTC. It specifies CASSPRGIAEPNYGYTF.

The rearrangement uses TRBV7-9 and TRBJ2-3; D remains ambiguous. Germline CDR1 SEHNR, CDR2 FQNEAQ (reference sequence). Trimming took 5 bases from V and 0 from J, leaving 9 bases between them. The CDR3 runs to 14 residues. The CDR3 sequence is CASSPQISTDTQYF. The CDR3 DNA is TGTGCCAGCAGCCCCCAGATCAGCACAGATACGCAGTATTTT.

This clone came up once. The rearrangement uses TRBV10-3 and TRBJ1-5, with 10 positions matching TRBD1. V lost 10 bases, J lost 5 bases, and 2 bases stayed unmatched. There are 12 residues in the CDR3. CDR1 and CDR2 (germline): ENHRY, SYGVKD. CDR3 DNA: TGTGCCACCGGGACAGGGGATCAGCCCCAGCATTTT. Its protein product is CATGTGDQPQHF.

In regard to this clone: One end of the junction varies from germline; a read error may be responsible. J is TRBJ2-7 and V is TRBV19, with 7 bases matching TRBD1. Germline V gene sequence: CDR1 LNHDA, CDR2 SQIVND (reference sequence). The CDR3 is 14 amino acids. CDR3: CASSIGDSHYEQYF. CDR3 coding DNA: TGTGCCAGTAGCATAGGGGACAGCCACTACGAGCAGTACTTC.

This chain uses TRBV5-6 with TRBJ2-4; the match to TRBD1 covers 7 bases. Germline assignment: CDR1 SGHDT and CDR2 YYEEEE. The J segment lost 3 bases and the V segment lost 0 bases, leaving 3 bases of the junction unmatched. The CDR3 loop spans 15 amino acids. As DNA, the CDR3 is TGTGCCAGCAGCTTGGTTGGGACAGTCAAAAACATTCAGTACTTC. This encodes CASSLVGTVKNIQYF.

This clone came up a few times. The CDR3 nucleotides read TGCGCCAGCAGCCCCGGGACAGGAGCCTACGAGCAGTACTTC. This gives the protein CASSPGTGAYEQYF. The V call is TRBV5-1, the J call TRBJ2-7; 8 positions agree with TRBD1. The CDR3 is 14 residues long. Germline CDR1 reads SGHRS; CDR2 reads YFSETQ. Trimming removed 4 bases from V and 2 bases from J; junction bases left unmatched: 5. Drawing the rest from reference TRBV5-1 and TRBJ2-7, the complete variable domain is KAGVTQTPRYLIKTRGQQVTLSCSPISGHRSVSWYQQTPGQGLQFLFEYFSETQRNKGNFPGRFSGRQFSNSRSEMNVSTLELGDSALYLCASSPGTGAYEQYFGPGTRLTVT.

The V gene is TRBV5-6, the J gene TRBJ1-6; unclear D gene. Germline lookup yields CDR1 SGHDT and CDR2 YYEEEE. V shed 0 bases and J shed 10 bases, with 11 bases lying between them. This CDR3 spans 14 amino acids. CDR3 protein: CASSLEQKRSPLHF. CDR3 coding DNA: TGTGCCAGCAGCTTGGAACAGAAGCGGTCACCCCTCCACTTT.

This sequence joins TRBV7-9 and TRBJ1-2, with 7 bases matching TRBD1. J was trimmed by 4 bases and V by 5 bases; bases with no gene match: 1. Germline V gives CDR1 SEHNR, CDR2 FQNEAQ (reference sequence). CDR3 size: 12 residues. The CDR3, as DNA: TGTGCCAGCAGCCGGGACAGCTATGGCTACACCTTC. This translates into CASSRDSYGYTF.